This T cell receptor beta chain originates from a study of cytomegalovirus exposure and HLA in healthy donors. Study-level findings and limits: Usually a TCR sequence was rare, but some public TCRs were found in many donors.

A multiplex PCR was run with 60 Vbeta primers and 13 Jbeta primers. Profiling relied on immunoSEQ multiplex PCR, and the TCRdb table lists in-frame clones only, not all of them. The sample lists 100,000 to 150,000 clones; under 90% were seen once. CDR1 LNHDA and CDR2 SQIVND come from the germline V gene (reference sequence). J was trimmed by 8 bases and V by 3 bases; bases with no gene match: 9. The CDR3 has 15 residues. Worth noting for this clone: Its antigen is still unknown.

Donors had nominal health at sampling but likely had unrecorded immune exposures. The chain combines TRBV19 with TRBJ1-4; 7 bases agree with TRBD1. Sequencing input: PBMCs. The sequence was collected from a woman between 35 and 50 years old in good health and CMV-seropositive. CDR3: CASSILAGGGEKLFF. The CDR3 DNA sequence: TGTGCCAGTAGTATTTTGGCAGGGGGAGGAGAAAAACTGTTTTTT.